The clone carrying this TCR beta chain occurred a few times. What it binds is not known. These data belong to a study of T-cell memory formation after mild COVID-19. Study-wide context: Clustering of TCRs was largely donor specific.

TCRdb analysed the 5' RACE reads with MiXCR anew, one entry per CDR3 protein. The table has fewer than 250,000 distinct CDR3 sequences, 27% seen once. Germline assignment: CDR1 SEHNR and CDR2 FQNEAQ (reference sequence). The length of the CDR3 is 15 residues. Trimming stripped 5 bases from V and 10 bases from J, with 23 bases between. Study-wide results and limits: There was no confirmation that second-wave clones peaking on day 37 were SARS-CoV-2 specific. For contracting clones, CD4+ ones sat mainly in CM and EM, CD8+ in EMRA. Day 15 to 85 contractors were CD4/CD8 balanced; later expanders leaned CD4+.

The rearrangement uses TRBV7-9 and TRBJ1-1; TRBD1 might be the D (5 bases). The specimen sequenced was PBMCs or a T cell subset sorted from them (not recorded which). The receptor comes from an adult woman who had mild COVID-19 (a few samples of this study predate the infection). Cell type and time point are not known. For the CDR3, the DNA is TGTGCCAGCAGCCCGAGGGTCGGGACCGTCAGCGTAGCTTTCTTT. This encodes CASSPRVGTVSVAFF.